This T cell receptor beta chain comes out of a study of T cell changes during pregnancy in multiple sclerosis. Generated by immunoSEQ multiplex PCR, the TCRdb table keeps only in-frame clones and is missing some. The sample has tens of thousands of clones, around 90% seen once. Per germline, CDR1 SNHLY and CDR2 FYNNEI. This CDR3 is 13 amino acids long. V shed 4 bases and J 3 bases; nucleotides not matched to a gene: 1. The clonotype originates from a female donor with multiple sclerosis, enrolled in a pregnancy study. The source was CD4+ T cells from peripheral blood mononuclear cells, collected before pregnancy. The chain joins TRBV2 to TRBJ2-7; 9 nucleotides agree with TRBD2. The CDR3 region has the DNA TGTGCCAGCAGTGTACTAGCGGGCTACGAGCAGTACTTC. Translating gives CASSVLAGYEQYF.